This is a list of T cell receptor beta chains from one sample in a study of cytomegalovirus exposure and HLA in healthy donors. Generated by immunoSEQ multiplex PCR, the TCRdb table keeps only in-frame clones and is missing some. The sample lists fewer than 200,000 clones; 70% to 90% were seen once. What was sequenced was PBMCs. The receptor source for this set is a young man in good health and CMV-seropositive. Both conserved end residues are part of each CDR3. The D gene is left open where the match is weak. Size is stated for part of the rows, as once, few or many counts, or as a class when the clone is expanded.

V gene: TRBV27
J gene: TRBJ2-2
D gene: NA
clone size: NA
CDR3 DNA: TGTGCCAGCAGTTACGCGACGGGGATTACAAACACCGGGGAGCTGTTTTTT
CDR3 protein: CASSYATGITNTGELFF

V gene: TRBV29-1
J gene: TRBJ2-1
D gene: TRBD1
clone size: NA
CDR3 DNA: TGCAGCGTCCCGGGACAGCGCAATGAGCAGTTCTTC
CDR3 protein: CSVPGQRNEQFF

V gene: TRBV23-1
J gene: TRBJ2-3
D gene: NA
clone size: once
CDR3 DNA: TGCGCCAGCAGTCGTCCTAGCACAGATACGCAGTATTTT
CDR3 protein: CASSRPSTDTQYF

V gene: TRBV2
J gene: TRBJ2-7
D gene: TRBD1
clone size: NA
CDR3 DNA: TGTGCCAGCAGTGGGGAGAGGGGGACAGGGACCTACGAGCAGTACTTC
CDR3 protein: CASSGERGTGTYEQYF

V gene: TRBV7-2
J gene: TRBJ1-6
D gene: NA
clone size: NA
CDR3 DNA: TGTGCCAGCAGCTTAGGCCTAACAGGGTATAATTCACCCCTCCACTTT
CDR3 protein: CASSLGLTGYNSPLHF

V gene: TRBV10-3
J gene: TRBJ1-3
D gene: TRBD1
clone size: NA
CDR3 DNA: TGTGCCATCAGCGCCCAGGGGGCGCCTTCTGGAAACACCATATATTTT
CDR3 protein: CAISAQGAPSGNTIYF

V gene: TRBV7-2
J gene: TRBJ2-1
D gene: TRBD1
clone size: NA
CDR3 DNA: TGTGCCAGCAGCTTAGGGGACAGGGCCAATGAGCAGTTCTTC
CDR3 protein: CASSLGDRANEQFF

V gene: TRBV4-2
J gene: TRBJ2-1
D gene: NA
clone size: NA
CDR3 DNA: TGTGCCAGCAGCCAAGGAATAGGGGGTACCAATGAGCAGTTCTTC
CDR3 protein: CASSQGIGGTNEQFF

V gene: TRBV7-9
J gene: TRBJ2-7
D gene: TRBD1
clone size: NA
CDR3 DNA: TGTTCCAGCAGCTCAGGACAGGAAAAACACTACGAGCAGTACTTC
CDR3 protein: CSSSSGQEKHYEQYF

V gene: TRBV7-9
J gene: TRBJ2-7
D gene: TRBD2
clone size: NA
CDR3 DNA: TGTGCCAGCAGCCCAGGAGCGGGGGGGCTTTACGAGCAGTACTTC
CDR3 protein: CASSPGAGGLYEQYF

V gene: TRBV2
J gene: TRBJ2-7
D gene: NA
clone size: NA
CDR3 DNA: TGTGCCAGCAGTCCACAGGGCTACGAGCAGTACTTC
CDR3 protein: CASSPQGYEQYF

V gene: TRBV30
J gene: TRBJ1-4
D gene: NA
clone size: NA
CDR3 DNA: TGTGCCTGGGAGGGAGGGGTAGAGGAAAAACTGTTTTTT
CDR3 protein: CAWEGGVEEKLFF

V gene: TRBV27
J gene: TRBJ1-1
D gene: NA
clone size: NA
CDR3 DNA: TGTGCCAGCATGTTAAACAGGTTCACTGAAGCTTTCTTT
CDR3 protein: CASMLNRFTEAFF

V gene: TRBV5-4
J gene: TRBJ2-7
D gene: TRBD1
clone size: NA
CDR3 DNA: TGTGCCAGCAGCCCCGGGACAGGGGGTCGCGGGAACTTC
CDR3 protein: CASSPGTGGRGNF

V gene: TRBV11-2
J gene: TRBJ1-1
D gene: NA
clone size: few
CDR3 DNA: TGTGCCAGCAGCTCAACTCAGAACACTGAAGCTTTCTTT
CDR3 protein: CASSSTQNTEAFF

V gene: TRBV7-2
J gene: TRBJ1-5
D gene: TRBD1
clone size: NA
CDR3 DNA: TGTGCCAGCAGCTTAGCGACAGGGTGGAGCGATCAGCCCCAGCATTTT
CDR3 protein: CASSLATGWSDQPQHF

V gene: TRBV2
J gene: TRBJ1-5
D gene: NA
clone size: NA
CDR3 DNA: TGTGCCAGCAGTGAACAGGGGATGGGTTCGGAGCCCCAGCATTTT
CDR3 protein: CASSEQGMGSEPQHF

V gene: TRBV18
J gene: TRBJ1-1
D gene: NA
clone size: NA
CDR3 DNA: TGTGCCAGCTCACCACCAGCCGGGGTGAACACTGAAGCTTTCTTT
CDR3 protein: CASSPPAGVNTEAFF

V gene: TRBV11-2
J gene: TRBJ1-4
D gene: NA
clone size: NA
CDR3 DNA: TGTGCCAGCAGCCACTACAGGGCCGATAATGAAAAACTGTTTTTT
CDR3 protein: CASSHYRADNEKLFF

V gene: TRBV15
J gene: TRBJ2-7
D gene: TRBD1
clone size: NA
CDR3 DNA: TGTGCCACCAGCAGAAAAAGGCTAGGGGACAGGGACTATTCCTACGAGCAGTACTTC
CDR3 protein: CATSRKRLGDRDYSYEQYF

V gene: TRBV11-2
J gene: TRBJ1-1
D gene: TRBD1
clone size: NA
CDR3 DNA: TGTGCCAGCAGCAAAGGACAGGGATGGGGCACTGAAGCTTTCTTT
CDR3 protein: CASSKGQGWGTEAFF

V gene: TRBV6-6
J gene: TRBJ1-2
D gene: TRBD1
clone size: NA
CDR3 DNA: TGTGCCAGCAGTGAGACAGGGACGGCAGGCTACACCTTC
CDR3 protein: CASSETGTAGYTF

V gene: TRBV28
J gene: TRBJ1-5
D gene: TRBD1
clone size: NA
CDR3 DNA: TGTGCCAGCAGCTCTCAGGGGGGTCAGCCCCAGCATTTT
CDR3 protein: CASSSQGGQPQHF

V gene: TRBV5-1
J gene: TRBJ2-5
D gene: TRBD2
clone size: NA
CDR3 DNA: TGCGCCAGCAGACCCGGGACTAGCGAAGAGACCCAGTACTTC
CDR3 protein: CASRPGTSEETQYF

V gene: TRBV6-5
J gene: TRBJ1-6
D gene: TRBD1
clone size: NA
CDR3 DNA: TGTGCCAGCAGATCCCCCCCGGACAGGGACTCACCCCTCCACTTT
CDR3 protein: CASRSPPDRDSPLHF

V gene: TRBV19
J gene: TRBJ2-3
D gene: TRBD2
clone size: NA
CDR3 DNA: TGTGCCAGTACCGGAAGGAAGGCTAGCGGGAGCACAGATACGCAGTATTTT
CDR3 protein: CASTGRKASGSTDTQYF

V gene: TRBV5-1
J gene: TRBJ1-2
D gene: NA
clone size: NA
CDR3 DNA: TGCGCCAGCAGGGGGGAGACAGGCCATTATGGCTACACCTTC
CDR3 protein: CASRGETGHYGYTF

V gene: TRBV4-2
J gene: TRBJ1-1
D gene: NA
clone size: NA
CDR3 DNA: TGTGCCAGCAGCCAAGATCTTTCACAGGCGAACACTGAAGCTTTCTTT
CDR3 protein: CASSQDLSQANTEAFF

V gene: TRBV19
J gene: TRBJ2-3
D gene: TRBD2
clone size: NA
CDR3 DNA: TGTGCCAGTCGCCCCATAGCGGGGGGGTTAAGCACAGATACGCAGTATTTT
CDR3 protein: CASRPIAGGLSTDTQYF

V gene: TRBV19
J gene: TRBJ2-2
D gene: TRBD1
clone size: NA
CDR3 DNA: TGTGCCAGTAGTACCGGGACAGGTTTTCGCACCGGGGAGCTGTTTTTT
CDR3 protein: CASSTGTGFRTGELFF

V gene: TRBV7-2
J gene: TRBJ1-1
D gene: TRBD1
clone size: NA
CDR3 DNA: TGTGCCAGCAGCTTAGAGGGGACAGTCACTGAAGCTTTCTTT
CDR3 protein: CASSLEGTVTEAFF

V gene: TRBV5-4
J gene: TRBJ1-4
D gene: NA
clone size: NA
CDR3 DNA: TGTGCCAGCAGCCCCCAGGGTGAAAAACTGTTTTTT
CDR3 protein: CASSPQGEKLFF

V gene: TRBV28
J gene: TRBJ1-2
D gene: NA
clone size: NA
CDR3 DNA: TGTGCCAGCAGTTTGGTTATAGACGCGGTCTTGAGGAATGGCTACACCTTC
CDR3 protein: CASSLVIDAVLRNGYTF

V gene: TRBV11-3
J gene: TRBJ1-2
D gene: NA
clone size: many
CDR3 DNA: TGTGCCAGCAGCTTAGAAGGTCGGGGAGGGACCTATGGCTACACCTTC
CDR3 protein: CASSLEGRGGTYGYTF

V gene: TRBV2
J gene: TRBJ2-5
D gene: TRBD2
clone size: NA
CDR3 DNA: TGTGCCAGCAGTGAAGCGAGGAATAGCGGGGTTGACCAGTACTTC
CDR3 protein: CASSEARNSGVDQYF

V gene: TRBV5-1
J gene: TRBJ1-1
D gene: NA
clone size: NA
CDR3 DNA: TGCGCCAGTGTGGAGACGAACACTGAAGCTTTCTTT
CDR3 protein: CASVETNTEAFF

V gene: TRBV7-2
J gene: TRBJ1-4
D gene: NA
clone size: NA
CDR3 DNA: TGTGCCAGCAGCTTAGCCCGGGTAACTAATGAAAAACTGTTTTTT
CDR3 protein: CASSLARVTNEKLFF

V gene: TRBV2
J gene: TRBJ1-2
D gene: TRBD1
clone size: once
CDR3 DNA: TGTGCCAGCAGTGGACAGGGGAACGACTATGGCTACACCTTC
CDR3 protein: CASSGQGNDYGYTF

V gene: TRBV9
J gene: TRBJ2-5
D gene: TRBD2
clone size: NA
CDR3 DNA: TGTGCCAGCAGCGTAGGTCCTAGCGGGGGGAGGGAGACCCAGTACTTC
CDR3 protein: CASSVGPSGGRETQYF

V gene: TRBV12-5
J gene: TRBJ2-1
D gene: TRBD1
clone size: NA
CDR3 DNA: TGTGCTAGTGACAGGCCCCGACAGGGGCGACGTAATGAGCAGTTCTTC
CDR3 protein: CASDRPRQGRRNEQFF

V gene: TRBV5-6
J gene: TRBJ2-2
D gene: TRBD2
clone size: NA
CDR3 DNA: TGTGCCAGCAGCTTGACGCCGGGACTAGCGTTCACCGGGGAGCTGTTTTTT
CDR3 protein: CASSLTPGLAFTGELFF

V gene: TRBV16
J gene: TRBJ2-7
D gene: TRBD1
clone size: NA
CDR3 DNA: TGTGCCAGCAGCCAGGAAACCGGGACAGGGTCTTACGCGCAGTACTTC
CDR3 protein: CASSQETGTGSYAQYF

V gene: TRBV10-3
J gene: TRBJ2-3
D gene: NA
clone size: NA
CDR3 DNA: TGTGCCATCAGTGACTCGGGGGGCGGTTTTCGCACAGATACGCAGTATTTT
CDR3 protein: CAISDSGGGFRTDTQYF

V gene: TRBV7-2
J gene: TRBJ1-5
D gene: NA
clone size: NA
CDR3 DNA: TGTGCCAGCAGCTTAGCGCACAGGGTGGGACAGCCCCAGCATTTT
CDR3 protein: CASSLAHRVGQPQHF

V gene: TRBV5-1
J gene: TRBJ1-4
D gene: TRBD1
clone size: NA
CDR3 DNA: TGCGCCAGCAGCTTGGGACAGGGATCCTCTAATGAAAAACTGTTTTTT
CDR3 protein: CASSLGQGSSNEKLFF

V gene: TRBV12-1
J gene: TRBJ1-6
D gene: NA
clone size: NA
CDR3 DNA: TGTGCCAGCAGCTCCTGCAGGACAGGGGAGAATTCACCCCTCCACTTT
CDR3 protein: CASSSCRTGENSPLHF

V gene: TRBV6-5
J gene: TRBJ1-2
D gene: TRBD1
clone size: NA
CDR3 DNA: TGTGCCAGCAGTTACTCCGGACAGGTCGACTATGGCTACACCTTC
CDR3 protein: CASSYSGQVDYGYTF

V gene: TRBV5-5
J gene: TRBJ1-2
D gene: TRBD1
clone size: few
CDR3 DNA: TGTGCCAGCGACTTAACGCGGACAGGGGGGAACTATGGCTACACCTTC
CDR3 protein: CASDLTRTGGNYGYTF

V gene: TRBV4-2
J gene: TRBJ2-2
D gene: NA
clone size: NA
CDR3 DNA: TGTGCCAGCAGCCAAGATCCTAGGCCTGCGAACACCGGGGAGCTGTTTTTT
CDR3 protein: CASSQDPRPANTGELFF

V gene: TRBV7-6
J gene: TRBJ2-1
D gene: TRBD2
clone size: NA
CDR3 DNA: TGTGCCAGCAGCTTGACTAGCGGACCTTACAATGAGCAGTTCTTC
CDR3 protein: CASSLTSGPYNEQFF

V gene: TRBV4-2
J gene: TRBJ2-1
D gene: TRBD2
clone size: NA
CDR3 DNA: TGTGCCAGCAGCCAAGATGATTATAGCGGGGGGGCCAACAATGAGCAGTTCTTC
CDR3 protein: CASSQDDYSGGANNEQFF

V gene: TRBV11-2
J gene: TRBJ1-1
D gene: NA
clone size: NA
CDR3 DNA: TGTGCCAGCAACTCTAGGGGCGTGGGGACTGAAGCTTTCTTT
CDR3 protein: CASNSRGVGTEAFF

V gene: TRBV19
J gene: TRBJ2-3
D gene: NA
clone size: NA
CDR3 DNA: TGTGCCAGTAGTATACCTGGCGGAACAGATACGCAGTATTTT
CDR3 protein: CASSIPGGTDTQYF

V gene: TRBV7-2
J gene: TRBJ1-1
D gene: NA
clone size: NA
CDR3 DNA: TGTGCCAGCAGCTTAGGGACGACAGTTAACACTGAAGCTTTCTTT
CDR3 protein: CASSLGTTVNTEAFF

V gene: TRBV2
J gene: TRBJ1-4
D gene: TRBD1
clone size: NA
CDR3 DNA: TGTGCCAGCAGAGAGGACAGGGCAACTAATGAAAAACTGTTTTTT
CDR3 protein: CASREDRATNEKLFF

V gene: TRBV6-5
J gene: TRBJ2-2
D gene: TRBD1
clone size: NA
CDR3 DNA: TGTGCCAGCAGTTCCGGGACAGGGGACACCGGGGAGCTGTTTTTT
CDR3 protein: CASSSGTGDTGELFF

V gene: TRBV9
J gene: TRBJ1-4
D gene: NA
clone size: NA
CDR3 DNA: TGTGCCAGCAGCGCTTCAACAGGGTTAGAAAAACTGTTTTTT
CDR3 protein: CASSASTGLEKLFF